This T cell receptor beta chain derives from a study of blood T cell repertoires in COVID-19. Study as a whole: Spain, Italy and the United States supplied samples that represented acute and convalescent COVID-19.

Sequenced by immunoSEQ multiplex PCR; TCRdb stores in-frame clones only, minus some. The sample yields some 290,000 clones, roughly 93% seen once. Notes on this clone: In the same sample, other DNA sequences code for this CDR3.

Trimming stripped 6 bases from V and 0 bases from J, with 6 bases between. The length of the CDR3 is 13 residues. Recruits, aged roughly 18 to 100 years, lived in under 25 US areas. Cohort allocation depended upon clinical history that participants reported. The sequence derives from a woman aged 40 to 50 with acute COVID-19. The chain recombines TRBV12-3 or TRBV12-4 with TRBJ1-3, with D unresolved. The sequencing input was PBMCs or T cells enriched from blood (not recorded which). The CDR3 sequence: CASRDSSGNTIYF. The CDR3 DNA reads TGTGCCAGCAGGGACTCCTCTGGAAACACCATATATTTT.